These 5 T cell receptor beta chains originate from one sample sequenced in a study of blood T cells in healthy people across ages. A second PCR of 7 to 11 cycles used a sample-barcoded 5' primer and a J-beta primer mix. From the 5' RACE reads, TCRdb called clonotypes with MiXCR, one entry per CDR3 protein. The data show about 940,000 distinct CDR3 sequences, around 48% seen once. The material sequenced was blood. The receptors were gathered from a young man in good health.

The V and J genes are TRBV6-1 and TRBJ2-6; D remains ambiguous. The CDR3 totals 15 residues. Germline CDR1 is MNHNS and CDR2 is SASEGT. V gave up 11 bases and J gave up 0 bases, with 14 bases separating them. The CDR3 loop is CAYNPQHSGANVLTF. CDR3 in DNA: TGTGCCTACAACCCCCAACACTCTGGGGCCAACGTCCTGACTTTC.

With regard to this clonotype: A junction boundary mismatches the germline segment, possibly from a read error. The chain recombines TRBV12-3 or TRBV12-4 with TRBJ2-3; D is ambiguous. The CDR3 runs 14 residues. The CDR3 loop is CACSRSSSTDTQYF. The CDR3 DNA reads as TGTGCCTGCAGTAGGAGCAGCTCCACAGATACGCAGTATTTT.

This chain links TRBV24-1 with TRBJ2-3; D is uncertain. With 1 base removed from V and 6 bases from J, the gap between germline ends came to 7 bases. The germline gives CDR1 KGHDR, CDR2 SFDVKD. This CDR3 has 13 amino acids. CDR3 nucleotides: TGTGCCACCAGTGATTTTTTCGACGATACGCAGTATTTT. Amino acid sequence: CATSDFFDDTQYF.

The chain joins TRBV29-1 to TRBJ2-1; 8 bases are a match to TRBD2. Germline trimming cut 3 bases from V and 5 bases from J; bases unmatched to any gene: 6. Germline loops: CDR1 SQVTM, CDR2 ANQGSEA. This CDR3 is 14 amino acids long. The CDR3 region has the DNA TGCAGCGTTGATCTACGGGGGGGCAACAATGAGCAGTTCTTC. It codes for CSVDLRGGNNEQFF.

The chain is built from TRBV6-2 or TRBV6-3 and TRBJ2-7; D is ambiguous. The CDR3 extends over 14 amino acids. Germline CDR1 reads MNHEY; CDR2 reads SVGEGT. Trimming pared 6 bases from V and 7 bases from J, leaving 19 bases between. CDR3 nucleotides: TGTGCCAGCAGATTCGATGACTTTTACAATGAGCAGTACTTC. Translated: CASRFDDFYNEQYF.